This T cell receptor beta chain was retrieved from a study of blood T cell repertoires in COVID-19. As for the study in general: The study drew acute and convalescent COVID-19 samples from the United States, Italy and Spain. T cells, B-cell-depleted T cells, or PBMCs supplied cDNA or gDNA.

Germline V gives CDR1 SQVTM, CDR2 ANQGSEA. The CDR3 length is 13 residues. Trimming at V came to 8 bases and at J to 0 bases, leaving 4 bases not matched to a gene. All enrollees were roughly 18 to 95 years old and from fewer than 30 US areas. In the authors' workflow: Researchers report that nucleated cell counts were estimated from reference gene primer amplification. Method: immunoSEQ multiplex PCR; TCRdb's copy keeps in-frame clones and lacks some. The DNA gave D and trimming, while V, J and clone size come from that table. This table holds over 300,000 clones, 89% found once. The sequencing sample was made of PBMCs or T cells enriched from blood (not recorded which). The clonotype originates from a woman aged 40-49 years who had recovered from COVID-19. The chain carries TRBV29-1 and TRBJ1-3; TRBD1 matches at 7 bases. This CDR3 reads CSSRGPSGNTIYF. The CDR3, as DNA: TGCAGCTCAAGGGGGCCCTCTGGAAACACCATATATTTT.